This section outlines one T cell receptor (beta chain) sequence together with its context. Antigen specificity is unknown. This sample was included in a study of CD8 T cells in Susac syndrome. Per germline, CDR1 SGDLS and CDR2 YYNGEE. Trimming stripped 3 bases from V and 4 bases from J, with 7 bases between. The CDR3 contains 12 residues. The study, taken as a whole, reports: The authors acknowledged that their TCR sequencing and HLA analysis involved a relatively small number of individuals.

Reverse transcription of 0.5 to 1 ug RNA was performed with random hexamers. Using its own MiXCR run on the immunoSEQ multiplex PCR reads, TCRdb lists one record per CDR3 protein. The sample has around 230,000 distinct CDR3 sequences, approximately 95% seen once; the top ten hold 0.095%. Sequencing of TCR beta was performed on blood CD8+ T cells and on blood CD4+ T cells. Treatment-naive patients with stable or active relapsing-remitting disease served as multiple sclerosis controls. The sequencing sample was made of CD4+ T cells from PBMCs. V gene TRBV9 combines with J gene TRBJ1-2; D is perhaps TRBD1 (6 bases). The source of this sequence is a human donor with multiple sclerosis. Here the CDR3 reads CASSADSYGYTF. Written as DNA, the CDR3 is TGTGCCAGCAGCGCGGACAGCTATGGCTACACCTTC.